Below are 18 T cell receptor beta chains sequenced from a single sample in a study of cytomegalovirus exposure and HLA in healthy donors. The primer mix had 60 Vbeta and 13 Jbeta primers. Using immunoSEQ multiplex PCR, the repertoire was profiled, and TCRdb retains in-frame clones only, with some absent. The sample lists about 250,000 clones, around 80% occurring once. Sequencing was carried out using PBMCs. The receptors were gathered from a boy between 5 and 17 years old in good health and CMV-seronegative.

This chain connects TRBV5-4 to TRBJ1-1; 9 bases map to TRBD1. The CDR3 consists of 15 residues. CDR1 is SGHNT and CDR2 is YYREEE in the germline V gene (reference sequence). With V trimmed by 3 bases and J by 3 bases, 6 bases remained unmatched. Written as DNA, the CDR3 is TGTGCCAGCAGCTCTACAGGGGGCAGAGACACTGAAGCTTTCTTT. Its translation is CASSSTGGRDTEAFF. Together with reference TRBV5-4 and TRBJ1-1, the CDR3 gives the full variable domain: ETGVTQSPTHLIKTRGQQVTLRCSSQSGHNTVSWYQQALGQGPQFIFQYYREEENGRGNFPPRFSGLQFPNYSSELNVNALELDDSALYLCASSSTGGRDTEAFFGQGTRLTVV.

This rearrangement joins TRBV7-9 to TRBJ2-5, with 8 bases matching TRBD2. Per germline, CDR1 SEHNR and CDR2 FQNEAQ (reference sequence). Trimming at V came to 2 bases and at J to 4 bases, leaving 3 bases not matched to a gene. The CDR3 covers 14 residues. In DNA form, the CDR3 reads TGTGCCAGCAGCTTATTCCGGGAGGGAGAGACCCAGTACTTC. Its protein product is CASSLFREGETQYF.

V and J are TRBV5-4 and TRBJ2-1, with TRBD2 matching over 10 bases. The length of the CDR3 is 13 residues. Germline V gene lookup returns CDR1 SGHNT and CDR2 YYREEE (reference sequence). Trimming took 4 bases from V and 15 from J; bases not matched to a gene: 10. The DNA of the CDR3 is TGTGCCAGCAGCCCAGGACTAGCGGAGGACGGGTTCTTC. This sequence encodes CASSPGLAEDGFF. The whole variable domain, filled in from reference TRBV5-4 and TRBJ2-1, reads ETGVTQSPTHLIKTRGQQVTLRCSSQSGHNTVSWYQQALGQGPQFIFQYYREEENGRGNFPPRFSGLQFPNYSSELNVNALELDDSALYLCASSPGLAEDGFFGPGTRLTVL.

This clone has a handful of counts. The chain combines TRBV5-1 with TRBJ1-4, with 7 bases matching TRBD1. There are 13 residues in the CDR3. V was pared by 0 bases and J by 7 bases, with 0 bases of the junction left unmatched. Looked up from germline, CDR1 is SGHRS and CDR2 is YFSETQ. CDR3 coding DNA: TGCGCCAGCAGCTTGGGACAGGGTGAAAAACTGTTTTTT. Translating gives CASSLGQGEKLFF.

This clone occurred a few times. The CDR3 sequence is CAWSFLRGYEQYF. In nucleotides, the CDR3 is TGTGCCTGGAGTTTCCTCCGGGGCTACGAGCAGTACTTC. The V call is TRBV30, the J call TRBJ2-7, with D perhaps TRBD2 (5 bases). This CDR3 is 13 amino acids long. The V and J ends lost 2 bases and 3 bases respectively, with 11 bases between them. Germline V gene data show CDR1 as GTSNPN and CDR2 as SVGIG (reference sequence).

The chain is built from TRBV27 and TRBJ2-1; perhaps TRBD1 as D (5 bases). V lost 4 bases, J lost 5 bases, and 9 bases lay in between. This CDR3 has 13 residues. CDR1 and CDR2 from the germline V gene are MNHEY and SMNVEV (reference sequence). The CDR3 protein is CASSSPRDNEQFF. Written as DNA, the CDR3 is TGTGCCAGCAGTTCTCCCAGGGACAATGAGCAGTTCTTC.

The rearrangement uses TRBV7-8 and TRBJ1-5; D perhaps matches TRBD1 (5 bases). CDR1 is SGHVS and CDR2 is FQNEAQ in the germline V gene. The CDR3 is 18 amino acids. Deletions cut 5 bases from V and 2 bases from J, with 22 bases between. CDR3 region: CASSATGTNYRGNQPQHF. CDR3 sequence (DNA): TGTGCCAGCAGCGCAACCGGGACTAACTATCGCGGCAATCAGCCCCAGCATTTT.

This rearrangement joins TRBV6-1 to TRBJ2-1, with D tentatively TRBD1 (6 bases). Trimming removed 5 bases from V and 4 bases from J, with 15 bases in between. The CDR3 runs to 15 residues. The germline CDR1 and CDR2 sequences are MNHNS and SASEGT. In DNA, the CDR3 is TGTGCCAGCAGTTCCCGGGCAGGGGTATACAATGAGCAGTTCTTC. Amino acids: CASSSRAGVYNEQFF.

This clone was found once. V is TRBV5-6 and J is TRBJ2-2; D ambiguous. From germline, CDR1 is SGHDT and CDR2 YYEEEE. This CDR3 comprises 13 residues. V was shortened by 4 bases and J by 5 bases, with 9 bases between the two germline ends. The CDR3 DNA sequence: TGTGCCAGCAGCGGCCTGTGGACCGGGGAGCTGTTTTTT. Translated: CASSGLWTGELFF.

The DNA for the CDR3 is TGTGCCAGCAGCCTATCGACAGGGGGCATAGAGACCCAGTACTTC. Protein sequence: CASSLSTGGIETQYF. The chain has TRBV5-8 and TRBJ2-5; 10 nucleotides align to TRBD1. This CDR3 is 15 amino acids long. V was pared by 4 bases and J by 4 bases, with 7 bases of the junction left unmatched. Germline V gene data show CDR1 as SGHTS and CDR2 as YDEGEE.

The chain joins TRBV7-9 to TRBJ1-2; D possibly corresponds to TRBD1 (5 bases). CDR1 and CDR2 from the germline V gene are SEHNR and FQNEAQ (reference sequence). The CDR3 runs to 10 residues. Trimming cost V 5 bases and J 14 bases, with 12 bases left between them. The CDR3 loop is CASSRREETF. CDR3 coding DNA: TGTGCCAGCAGCCGCAGGGAGGAAACCTTC. The entire variable domain, with the rest obtained from reference TRBV7-9 and TRBJ1-2, is as follows: DTGVSQNPRHKITKRGQNVTFRCDPISEHNRLYWYRQTLGQGPEFLTYFQNEAQLEKSRLLSDRFSAERPKGSFSTLEIQRTEQGDSAMYLCASSRREETFGSGTRLTVV.

The rearrangement links TRBV29-1 to TRBJ1-2; D is perhaps TRBD1 (5 bases). This CDR3 is built from 12 residues. With 1 base removed from V and 8 bases from J, the gap between germline ends came to 11 bases. Germline CDR1 is SQVTM and CDR2 is ANQGSEA. The CDR3 sequence is CSVEGLGGGYTF. The CDR3 DNA reads as TGCAGCGTTGAAGGCCTCGGGGGGGGCTACACCTTC.

The CDR3 reads CASSFLSGDRQGGPYNYGYTF. The CDR3 bases are TGTGCCAGCAGTTTTCTGTCTGGGGATAGACAGGGGGGACCCTATAACTATGGCTACACCTTC. The genes are TRBV27 and TRBJ1-2, with TRBD1 matching 9 bases. The V and J ends lost 3 bases and 1 base, in that order; junction bases with no gene match: 21. The CDR3 covers 21 residues. Looked up from germline, CDR1 is MNHEY and CDR2 is SMNVEV (reference sequence).

The chain uses TRBV5-1 and TRBJ2-2; 8 bases line up with TRBD1. Germline V CDR1 and CDR2: SGHRS, YFSETQ. The CDR3 runs to 16 residues. With 4 bases clipped from V and 4 bases from J, the junction kept 9 bases outside the gene matches. For the CDR3, the DNA is TGCGCCAGCAGCATACACGACAGGGGATCCACCGGGGAGCTGTTTTTT. Amino acid sequence: CASSIHDRGSTGELFF.

This CDR3 reads CSAKGGQGLMNTEAFF. The CDR3 DNA follows: TGCAGCGCCAAGGGGGGGCAGGGCCTTATGAACACTGAAGCTTTCTTT. This chain links TRBV29-1 with TRBJ1-1, with D possibly matching TRBD1 (6 bases). Between the trimmed V and J ends, which lost 7 bases and 0 bases, there was a span of 21 bases. Germline V gene data show CDR1 as SQVTM and CDR2 as ANQGSEA. The CDR3 is 16 residues long.

The CDR3 nucleotides read TGTGCCAGCAGCTTAACGGGGGGAAGGATGAACACTGAAGCTTTCTTT. The encoded protein is CASSLTGGRMNTEAFF. The rearrangement joins TRBV7-6 to TRBJ1-1, with a weak D call TRBD1 (5 bases). The CDR3 runs to 16 residues. From germline, CDR1 is SGHVS and CDR2 FNYEAQ. The V end lost 2 bases, the J end lost 0 bases, and 13 bases lay between the germline ends.

The chain couples TRBV5-4 to TRBJ1-4; 7 bases align to TRBD1. V dropped 4 bases and J dropped 0; count of bases not matched to a gene: 6. This CDR3 region has 16 residues. Germline V gene data show CDR1 as SGHNT and CDR2 as YYREEE (reference sequence). The DNA for the CDR3 is TGTGCCAGCAGCGGCGGGACAGAAGCAACTAATGAAAAACTGTTTTTT. Encoded protein: CASSGGTEATNEKLFF. The variable domain in full, completed from reference TRBV5-4 and TRBJ1-4, reads ETGVTQSPTHLIKTRGQQVTLRCSSQSGHNTVSWYQQALGQGPQFIFQYYREEENGRGNFPPRFSGLQFPNYSSELNVNALELDDSALYLCASSGGTEATNEKLFFGSGTQLSVL.

The chain carries TRBV2 and TRBJ2-1; the match to TRBD1 covers 9 bases. V lost 3 bases, J lost 9 bases, and 9 bases stayed unmatched. The CDR3 loop spans 15 amino acids. Germline values: CDR1 SNHLY, CDR2 FYNNEI. This CDR3 is CASSEGDRAYAEQFF. CDR3 in DNA: TGTGCCAGCAGTGAGGGGGACAGGGCTTACGCTGAGCAGTTCTTC.